This record concerns one TCR beta chain sequence. This clonotype was counted ten times or more. Its antigen specificity is not known. No per-base quality is available; no much larger clone lies one base away. This specimen comes from a study of CD8+CD57+ T cells in acquired aplastic anemia (dated by TCRdb to 2016 to 2018). In the study overall: DNA extracted from sorted CD4+ and CD8+ cells had a mean of 3.2 ug, with a range of roughly 0.2 to 27.4 ug. Overall study results and their limits: Around 30 CD8+ CDR3 sequences were shared between patients and controls but appeared highly expressed in patients and within their immunodominant clones. No significant difference in CD8+ Simpson's diversity was found between patients and healthy controls (P=0.060).

The study deep-sequenced TCR repertoires of sorted CD4+ and CD8+ blood T cells from severe aplastic anemia patients and healthy subjects. Ficoll-Paque density gradient centrifugation was used to isolate peripheral blood mononuclear cells. Before DNA extraction, CD4+ and CD8+ T cells were sorted with FACS or magnetic beads. Profiling of TCR beta VDJ combinations and CDR3 sequences used genomic DNA as the template. TCR repertoire sequencing was run on an Illumina HiSeq 2000. Per the authors' processing: Repertoires were assessed using TRBV/TRBJ rearrangement plots, CDR3 size and DJ length profiles, and Simpson's diversity index. The most abundant DNA sequence in the deep sequencing data was taken as the immunodominant clone. CDR3 amino acid sequences were checked for sharing between subjects and were compared against published repertoires and the VDJdb database. TCRdb reran the public reads through fastp at Q25 and MiXCR, keeping productive beta chains. Duplicate CDR3 protein sequences are folded into a single record with the most common DNA and genes. TCRdb, not the original authors, processed these V and J calls. The sample includes 200,000 or so distinct CDR3 sequences, with under 70% observed a single time. The top ten clonotypes cover roughly 50% of the sample.

This sequence originates from a human donor with severe aplastic anemia or a healthy control (not recorded which). The sequencing input was sorted CD4+, CD8+, or CD8+CD57+ T cells (not recorded which) from PBMCs.

The CDR3 region reads CASSSPGFGRSPLHF. The nucleotide sequence is TGTGCCAGCAGCTCTCCAGGGTTCGGGCGGTCACCCCTCCACTTT. Rearrangement joined TRBV13 to TRBJ1-6; matching of 5 bases hints at TRBD1 as the D gene. The CDR3 runs 15 residues from the cysteine to the phenylalanine. The kept DNA is CDR3 alone, 45 bases in frame from the first base. CDR1 and CDR2 are drawn from the germline V gene (reference sequence): PRHDT, FYEKMQ. V loses 4 bases of germline sequence and J loses 10 bases, and the interval between the two ends is 17 bases.